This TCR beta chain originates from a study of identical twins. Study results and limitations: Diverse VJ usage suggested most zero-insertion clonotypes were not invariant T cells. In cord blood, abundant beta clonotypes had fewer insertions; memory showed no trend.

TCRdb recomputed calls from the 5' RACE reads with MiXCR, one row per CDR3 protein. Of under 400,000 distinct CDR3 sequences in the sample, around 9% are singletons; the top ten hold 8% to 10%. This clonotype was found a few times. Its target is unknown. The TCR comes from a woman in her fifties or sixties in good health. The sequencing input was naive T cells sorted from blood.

The CDR3: CASSTGVAGGSYNEQFF. As DNA, the CDR3 is TGTGCCAGCAGCACCGGGGTAGCGGGAGGCTCCTACAATGAGCAGTTCTTC. The rearrangement joins TRBV7-8 to TRBJ2-1, with 10 bases identical to TRBD2. The CDR3 extends over 17 amino acids. The V gene's germline CDR1 is SGHVS and CDR2 FQNEAQ. Losses at the gene ends were 5 bases for V and 0 bases for J; bases not matched to a gene: 7.